These 9 T cell receptor beta chains share one sample of origin, sequenced in a study of CXCR3-negative and CXCR3-positive naive CD8 T cells. Each TRB cDNA library was prepared by 5' RACE (with UMI labels). TCRdb re-analyzed the 5' RACE reads; it lists each CDR3 protein once, without DNA. The repertoire table contains under 50,000 distinct CDR3 sequences. Sequenced: naive CXCR3- CD8+ T cells from blood. Subset meaning: CD45RO-CCR7+CD27+CD95- naive CD8+ T cells lacking CXCR3 (TNR3-). Receptors originate from a human donor in good health. Some clones in this sample may be carry-over from other donors' samples.

The V and J genes are TRBV15 and TRBJ2-3. Germline V gene sequence: CDR1 LNHNV, CDR2 YYDKDF (reference sequence). CDR3 length equals 14 residues. The CDR3 is CATSTEALGDTQYF.

This CDR3 reads CASSGINQETQYF. This chain links TRBV2 with TRBJ2-5. This CDR3 has 13 amino acids. Per germline, CDR1 SNHLY and CDR2 FYNNEI.

The chain is built from TRBV7-9 and TRBJ1-4. Germline-derived CDR1 and CDR2 are SEHNR and FQNEAQ (reference sequence). The CDR3 has 14 amino acids. Here the CDR3 reads CASSLAGTDEKLFF. The whole variable domain, remainder taken from reference TRBV7-9 and TRBJ1-4, is DTGVSQNPRHKITKRGQNVTFRCDPISEHNRLYWYRQTLGQGPEFLTYFQNEAQLEKSRLLSDRFSAERPKGSFSTLEIQRTEQGDSAMYLCASSLAGTDEKLFFGSGTQLSVL.

This chain connects TRBV29-1 to TRBJ2-1; TCRdb outputs TRBD2, but without DNA this stays unchecked. The CDR3 spans 14 residues. Germline CDR1 SQVTM, CDR2 ANQGSEA. CDR3 amino acids: CSVDRTSAGNEQFF.

V and J are TRBV12-3 or TRBV12-4 and TRBJ1-2. CDR3 size: 12 residues. The CDR3 here is CASSDLRVGYTF.

The genes are TRBV29-1 and TRBJ2-3; TCRdb outputs TRBD2, but without DNA this stays unchecked. The CDR3 is made up of 15 amino acids. CDR1 is SQVTM, CDR2 ANQGSEA, per germline. The CDR3 protein is CSAGLPGVLTDTQYF.

The genes are TRBV28 and TRBJ2-7; lacking DNA, the TRBD2 call made by TCRdb goes unchecked. The CDR3 length is 15 residues. CDR1 MDHEN and CDR2 SYDVKM come from the germline V gene. The CDR3 spells CASRAGTSGPYEQYF. Based on the CDR3 plus reference TRBV28 and TRBJ2-7, the full variable domain is DVKVTQSSRYLVKRTGEKVFLECVQDMDHENMFWYRQDPGLGLRLIYFSYDVKMKEKGDIPEGYSVSREKKERFSLILESASTNQTSMYLCASRAGTSGPYEQYFGPGTRLTVT.

The chain couples TRBV6-5 to TRBJ2-3; TCRdb names TRBD1, which stays unverified in the absence of DNA. The CDR3 is made up of 15 amino acids. Per the germline V gene, CDR1 is MNHEY and CDR2 is SVGAGI. CDR3 sequence: CASSILRRPGDTQYF.

J is TRBJ2-7 and V is TRBV4-2; TCRdb designates TRBD2, a call that cannot be tested without DNA. Germline V gene lookup returns CDR1 LGHNA and CDR2 YNFKEQ. The CDR3 spans 15 residues. CDR3 protein: CASSQDASAIYEQYF.